Below, 29 T cell receptor beta chains from the same sample are listed, as sequenced in a study of T cells in Graves' hyperthyroidism and ophthalmopathy. Template material for amplifying TCR beta CDR3 regions consisted of RNA transcripts. Carried out on the TCR CDR3, a first-round RT-PCR used the HTBI primer set. TCRdb ran MiXCR on the multiplex PCR reads and lists one entry per CDR3 protein. The sample has about 360,000 distinct CDR3 sequences; 19% are singletons. Sequences were obtained from blood. The receptors come from a woman aged 18-35 years with Graves' hyperthyroidism.

This clonotype was recorded at least ten times. This sequence joins TRBV28 and TRBJ2-7; 10 bases are shared with TRBD1. Unmatched junction bases numbered 7, after V lost 8 bases and J lost 3 bases. Germline CDR1 and CDR2: MDHEN and SYDVKM. The CDR3 sequence is 14 residues long. CDR3 nucleotide sequence: TGTGCCAGCTCCAGACAGGGGGCCGTCTACGAGCAGTACTTC. Translation gives CASSRQGAVYEQYF.

Ten or more counts support this clonotype. The V gene is TRBV20-1, the J gene TRBJ1-2, with 8 bases aligning to TRBD1. The junction had 4 bases not matched to a gene; V was cut back by 5 bases and J by 5 bases. CDR3 size: 12 residues. From germline, CDR1 is DFQATT and CDR2 SNEGSKA (reference sequence). CDR3 sequence: CSASGTGYGYTF. The CDR3 region has the DNA TGCAGTGCTTCCGGGACAGGATATGGCTACACCTTC.

Ten or more counts support this clonotype. The chain recombines TRBV2 with TRBJ2-5, with D perhaps being TRBD1 or TRBD2 (5 bases each). CDR3 length: 12 residues. The V and J ends lost 7 bases and 5 bases respectively, with 11 bases between them. Germline CDR1 reads SNHLY; CDR2 reads FYNNEI. The CDR3 sequence: CASMGRGETQYF. The CDR3 DNA follows: TGTGCCAGCATGGGACGGGGTGAGACCCAGTACTTC.

This clonotype showed up many times. The chain combines TRBV4-1 with TRBJ1-3; no clear D gene. CDR3 length: 12 residues. Germline V gene lookup returns CDR1 MGHRA and CDR2 YSYEKL. V lost 2 bases to trimming and J lost 4 bases, with 3 bases between them. The CDR3 DNA sequence: TGCGCCAGCAGCCAACTAGGAAACACCATATATTTT. Protein product: CASSQLGNTIYF.

This clonotype was found many times. The J gene is TRBJ2-5, the V gene TRBV12-3 or TRBV12-4; no firm D call. V gave up 1 base and J gave up 2 bases, with 11 bases separating them. The CDR3 sequence is 15 residues long. The CDR3: CASSLVGLDQETQYF. DNA for the CDR3: TGTGCCAGCAGTTTAGTTGGGCTGGATCAAGAGACCCAGTACTTC.

This clonotype was counted only a few times. The chain has TRBV4-2 and TRBJ1-5; 7 nucleotides align to TRBD1. Per the germline V gene, CDR1 is LGHNA and CDR2 is YNFKEQ. CDR3 length: 16 residues. V lost 1 base, J lost 5 bases, and 8 bases stayed unmatched. CDR3 DNA sequence: TGTGCCAGCAGCCAAGGACCGCAGGGGGAGGATCAGCCCCAGCATTTT. Its protein is CASSQGPQGEDQPQHF.

This clonotype was seen at least ten times. V gene TRBV20-1 combines with J gene TRBJ2-5; 12 nucleotides line up with TRBD2. Germline assignment: CDR1 DFQATT and CDR2 SNEGSKA (reference sequence). The CDR3 length is 14 residues. Trimming cost V 6 bases and J 2 bases; bases outside gene matches: 4. The CDR3 nucleotides read TGCAGTGCCACCGGGACTAGCGGGCAAGAGACCCAGTACTTC. Protein sequence: CSATGTSGQETQYF.

This clonotype was observed many times. The rearrangement joins TRBV27 to TRBJ1-5; TRBD1 is a possible D gene (5 bases). Trimming took 5 bases from V and 5 from J, leaving 16 bases between them. CDR3 size: 15 residues. The germline V gene has CDR1 MNHEY and CDR2 SMNVEV (reference sequence). The CDR3 protein is CASSRTSRRDQPQHF. CDR3 nucleotide sequence: TGTGCCAGCAGTAGGACATCGAGGCGTGATCAGCCCCAGCATTTT.

This clonotype was found many times. This chain uses TRBV30 with TRBJ2-5; D gene uncertain. This CDR3 is built from 13 residues. V lost 4 bases, J lost 5 bases, and 14 bases lay in between. CDR1 is GTSNPN, CDR2 SVGIG, per germline (reference sequence). In DNA, the CDR3 is TGTGCCTGGATCCCGGCGGAAGGGGAGACCCAGTACTTC. Its translation is CAWIPAEGETQYF.

This clonotype was seen at least ten times. The chain recombines TRBV6-1 with TRBJ1-1; D remains unclear. Germline-derived CDR1 and CDR2 are MNHNS and SASEGT. The V and J ends lost 5 bases and 7 bases respectively, with 11 bases between them. This CDR3 is built from 12 residues. Written as DNA, the CDR3 is TGTGCCAGCAGTAGGCTTAGAGGTGAAGCTTTCTTT. Its protein product is CASSRLRGEAFF.

CDR3: CASSREGRTNTEAFF. The CDR3 DNA reads as TGCGCCAGCAGCCGCGAGGGCAGGACGAACACTGAAGCTTTCTTT. The rearrangement joins TRBV5-1 to TRBJ1-1, with D hard to call. Germline V gene data show CDR1 as SGHRS and CDR2 as YFSETQ. V lost 4 bases to trimming and J lost 1 base, with 14 bases between them. CDR3 length: 15 amino acids.

This clonotype showed up many times. The V call is TRBV19, the J call TRBJ1-3, with D uncertain. The germline V and J ends were trimmed by 3 bases and 4 bases, with 10 bases remaining between them. The CDR3 extends over 14 amino acids. Germline lookup yields CDR1 LNHDA and CDR2 SQIVND (reference sequence). The DNA for the CDR3 is TGTGCCAGTAGTATCCGAACATGGGGAAACACCATATATTTT. This translates into CASSIRTWGNTIYF.

There are many counts of this clonotype. V usage is TRBV9 and J usage is TRBJ2-2, with TRBD1 matching over 7 bases. The CDR3 contains 15 residues. The trim removed 4 bases at V and 1 base at J, leaving 4 bases unmatched. Germline-derived CDR1 and CDR2 are SGDLS and YYNGEE. Here the CDR3 reads CASSPWDRNTGELFF. DNA for the CDR3: TGTGCCAGCAGCCCCTGGGACAGGAACACCGGGGAGCTGTTTTTT. The whole variable domain, remainder taken from reference TRBV9 and TRBJ2-2, is DSGVTQTPKHLITATGQRVTLRCSPRSGDLSVYWYQQSLDQGLQFLIQYYNGEERAKGNILERFSAQQFPDLHSELNLSSLELGDSALYFCASSPWDRNTGELFFGEGSRLTVL.

This clonotype has a handful of counts. The V gene is TRBV18, the J gene TRBJ2-7; TRBD2 matches 7 bases. Germline trimming cut 3 bases from V and 0 bases from J; bases unmatched to any gene: 5. Per germline, CDR1 KGHSH and CDR2 LQKENI. The length of the CDR3 is 15 residues. The CDR3 nucleotides read TGTGCCAGCTCACCGGGACTACTAAGCTCCTACGAGCAGTACTTC. Amino acids: CASSPGLLSSYEQYF.

This clonotype was seen repeatedly, ten times or more. The chain recombines TRBV6-5 with TRBJ2-5; a weak D match, TRBD2 (5 bases). This CDR3 comprises 15 residues. Deletions cut 2 bases from V and 1 base from J, with 11 bases between. The germline gives CDR1 MNHEY, CDR2 SVGAGI. CDR3 amino acids: CASSYEVARQETQYF. The CDR3 region has the DNA TGTGCCAGCAGTTACGAGGTAGCGCGCCAAGAGACCCAGTACTTC.

This clonotype was detected a few times. The J gene is TRBJ1-2, the V gene TRBV4-1, with 11 bases lining up with TRBD1. The CDR3 has 17 amino acids. Germline values: CDR1 MGHRA, CDR2 YSYEKL. V trimming: 2 bases; J trimming: 5 bases; junction bases outside the gene matches: 10. CDR3 region: CASSQNSPGQGGYGYTF. CDR3 DNA sequence: TGCGCCAGCAGCCAAAACTCCCCGGGACAGGGGGGATATGGCTACACCTTC.

This clonotype appeared many times. This chain connects TRBV6-1 to TRBJ2-2; weak D call: TRBD1 (6 bases). CDR3 size: 16 residues. The V gene's germline CDR1 is MNHNS and CDR2 SASEGT. V shed 4 bases and J shed 6 bases, with 18 bases lying between them. As DNA, the CDR3 is TGTGCCAGCAGTGTTTACTCAGGGGAAGGGGCCGGGGAGCTGTTTTTT. Translated: CASSVYSGEGAGELFF.

In its sample, this clonotype was seen a few times. The chain joins TRBV4-1 to TRBJ1-5; tentative D call: TRBD1 (5 bases). The CDR3 is 15 amino acids. Germline V gene sequence: CDR1 MGHRA, CDR2 YSYEKL. Trimming pared 4 bases from V and 7 bases from J, leaving 17 bases between. The CDR3 DNA reads as TGCGCCAGCAGCCCATCGGGGGGGGGACTACAGCCCCAGCATTTT. Amino acid sequence: CASSPSGGGLQPQHF.

This clonotype was counted many times. The V gene is TRBV3-1, the J gene TRBJ2-5, with TRBD2 identical over 7 bases. Trimming at V came to 4 bases and at J to 7 bases, leaving 6 bases not matched to a gene. Germline values: CDR1 LGHDT, CDR2 YNNKEL (reference sequence). The CDR3 totals 13 residues. This CDR3 reads CASSPGRDGTQYF. The DNA of the CDR3 is TGTGCCAGCAGCCCGGGGAGGGATGGGACCCAGTACTTC.

In this sample, this clonotype turned up many times. The rearrangement links TRBV25-1 to TRBJ1-2; 9 bases line up with TRBD1. Losses at the gene ends were 3 bases for V and 8 bases for J; bases not matched to a gene: 1. Germline lookup yields CDR1 MGHDK and CDR2 SYGVNS. The CDR3 runs 12 residues. The CDR3 bases are TGTGCCAGCAGTGAGGGACAGGGAGGCTACACCTTC. Its translation is CASSEGQGGYTF.

The sample holds many counts of this clonotype. The V gene is TRBV11-2, the J gene TRBJ1-1; no definite D call. Germline V gene sequence: CDR1 SGHAT, CDR2 FQNNGV. This CDR3 spans 16 amino acids. The germline V and J ends were trimmed by 5 bases and 6 bases, with 22 bases remaining between them. The CDR3 sequence: CASSPQGRPAWAEAFF. DNA of the CDR3: TGTGCCAGCAGCCCCCAAGGGAGACCCGCGTGGGCTGAAGCTTTCTTT.

This clonotype was observed many times. The V and J genes are TRBV15 and TRBJ2-5; the match to TRBD2 covers 8 bases. The CDR3 contains 14 residues. Germline-derived CDR1 and CDR2 are LNHNV and YYDKDF (reference sequence). The V and J ends lost 8 bases and 5 bases, in that order; junction bases with no gene match: 10. The CDR3: CATVGGGQVETQYF. The CDR3 DNA follows: TGTGCCACCGTCGGCGGGGGGCAGGTGGAGACCCAGTACTTC.

This clonotype was seen repeatedly, ten times or more. V gene TRBV18 combines with J gene TRBJ1-5; D is uncertain. Germline CDR1 is KGHSH and CDR2 is LQKENI. This CDR3 is 16 amino acids long. Trimming took 0 bases from V and 4 from J, leaving 13 bases between them. The DNA of the CDR3 is TGTGCCAGCTCACCACCTGGACTCGGCTATAATCAGCCCCAGCATTTT. Its protein product is CASSPPGLGYNQPQHF.

This clonotype has a count of ten or more. The chain recombines TRBV20-1 with TRBJ2-4; D is tentatively TRBD1 or TRBD2 (5 bases each). Germline V gives CDR1 DFQATT, CDR2 SNEGSKA (reference sequence). The length of the CDR3 is 17 residues. The V end was cut by 1 base, the J end by 6 bases, with 22 bases between. This CDR3 is CSARGGIEGRGANIQYF. DNA of the CDR3: TGCAGTGCTAGAGGGGGGATTGAGGGGAGAGGGGCAAACATTCAGTACTTC.

This clonotype was detected a few times. The V gene is TRBV3-1, the J gene TRBJ1-2; D uncertain. The ends were cut back, 3 bases at V and 0 bases at J, with 14 bases in the middle. Germline CDR1 LGHDT, CDR2 YNNKEL (reference sequence). The CDR3 is made up of 16 amino acids. DNA for the CDR3: TGTGCCAGCAGCCATAAAAGGAGGACTACTAACTATGGCTACACCTTC. Its translation: CASSHKRRTTNYGYTF.

This clonotype was seen repeatedly, ten times or more. This chain joins TRBV6-7 and TRBJ2-7; unclear D gene. TRBV6-7 is flagged as an ORF with uncertain function. V lost 7 bases and J 6 bases, leaving 25 bases between the germline ends. The CDR3 length is 16 residues. CDR3 sequence: CASNPFAGQPRGEQYF. The DNA of the CDR3 is TGTGCCAGCAACCCTTTTGCCGGGCAACCCCGAGGCGAGCAGTACTTC.

This clonotype has ten or more counts. The rearrangement links TRBV13 to TRBJ2-2, with TRBD1 matching 8 bases. This CDR3 has 17 amino acids. Germline V gives CDR1 PRHDT, CDR2 FYEKMQ (reference sequence). The J segment lost 0 bases and the V segment lost 4 bases, leaving 7 bases of the junction unmatched. The CDR3 sequence: CASSSSTGGTNTGELFF. The CDR3 DNA sequence: TGTGCCAGCAGCTCTTCTACAGGGGGAACGAACACCGGGGAGCTGTTTTTT.

This clonotype was observed at least ten times. V usage is TRBV19 and J usage is TRBJ1-1; D perhaps matches TRBD1 (5 bases). Per the germline V gene, CDR1 is LNHDA and CDR2 is SQIVND (reference sequence). The germline V and J ends were trimmed by 0 bases and 8 bases, with 13 bases remaining between them. The CDR3 is 14 residues long. The chain's CDR3 is CASSIDSAGTEAFF. The CDR3 bases are TGTGCCAGTAGTATAGATAGTGCGGGGACGGAAGCTTTCTTT.

This clonotype was counted at least ten times. This chain links TRBV30 with TRBJ2-2, with 11 bases aligning to TRBD1. This CDR3 comprises 17 residues. Germline CDR1 and CDR2: GTSNPN and SVGIG (reference sequence). The V and J ends lost 3 bases and 0 bases, in that order; junction bases with no gene match: 6. This chain's CDR3 is CAWRGTGGIANTGELFF. In DNA, the CDR3 is TGTGCCTGGAGGGGGACAGGGGGGATTGCGAACACCGGGGAGCTGTTTTTT.